Listed below are T cell receptor beta chains from one sample, sequenced in a study of Graves' ophthalmopathy and Graves' hyperthyroidism. TCRdb recomputed calls from the multiplex PCR reads with MiXCR, one row per CDR3 protein. Here the sample spans over a million distinct CDR3 sequences, 35% to 40% being singletons. Sequencing input: peripheral blood or thyroid tissue (not recorded which). The source is an adult man with Graves' hyperthyroidism. The CDR3 runs from the conserved cysteine through the conserved F or W. D genes are given only for firm matches. Some rows have no size entry. The others give once, few or many, or a class for an expanded clone.

j_call d_call clone_size v_call cdr3_nt cdr3_aa
TRBJ1-2 NA few TRBV2 TGTGCCAGCAGGATGACAGAAGATGGCTACACCTTC CASRMTEDGYTF
TRBJ2-5 NA many TRBV2 TGTGCAGCCGCAGGTAGAGGGTTTTCCGAGACCCAGTACTTC CAAAGRGFSETQYF
TRBJ2-7 TRBD2 few TRBV5-1 TGCGCCAGCAGCTGGGGACTAGCGGGACCCTCCTACGAGCAGTACTTC CASSWGLAGPSYEQYF
TRBJ1-2 NA NA TRBV20-1 TGCAGTTTCGGGGGAGGGACATACTATGGCTACACCTTC CSFGGGTYYGYTF
TRBJ2-7 NA NA TRBV3-1 TGTGCCAGCAGCCAAGAGGGACTGAAGTACGAGCAGTACTTC CASSQEGLKYEQYF
TRBJ1-2 TRBD1 NA TRBV20-1 TGCAGTGCCACCAGGGGGCTATATGGCTACACCTTC CSATRGLYGYTF
TRBJ2-7 TRBD1 NA TRBV19 TGTGCCAGTAGAACAGGGGGGAGCTCCTACGAGCAGTACTTC CASRTGGSSYEQYF
TRBJ1-1 NA NA TRBV12-3/TRBV12-4 TGTGCCAGCAGGGACGGGGCTTACACTGAAGCTTTCTTT CASRDGAYTEAFF
TRBJ2-7 NA NA TRBV4-1 TGCGCCAGCAGCCCGGAGGGGGGGCGCGAGCAGTACTTC CASSPEGGREQYF
TRBJ1-2 NA NA TRBV29-1 TGCAGCATCCCGGGAACAGGGTCTGGAAACACCTTC CSIPGTGSGNTF
TRBJ1-1 NA NA TRBV19 TGTGCCAGTATTGGGCTTTTGGGGAGCACTGAAGCTTTCTTT CASIGLLGSTEAFF
TRBJ2-7 NA NA TRBV10-3 TGTGCCAGCGCAATCAGCTTTCAACTAACCTACGAGCAGTACTTC CASAISFQLTYEQYF
TRBJ1-1 NA many TRBV20-1 TGCAGTGCTAGACCTATCCTCGGAACTGAAGCTTTCTTT CSARPILGTEAFF
TRBJ2-7 NA NA TRBV5-1 TGCGCCAGCGCACTCGGGGGCCTAGGGGAGCAGTACTTC CASALGGLGEQYF
TRBJ2-5 TRBD1 many TRBV4-1 TGCGCCAGCAGCCAAGATCCAGGGGGCGCCGGGAGTGAGACCCAGTACTTC CASSQDPGGAGSETQYF